Listed below are T cell receptor beta chains from one sample, sequenced in a study of regulatory T cells in long-lasting Graves disease. In TCRdb, the multiplex PCR reads were re-called with MiXCR into one record per CDR3 protein. The sample includes 200,000 to 250,000 distinct CDR3 sequences, roughly 19% of them seen just once. The same sample was also used in a study of T cells in Graves' hyperthyroidism and ophthalmopathy.

This specimen consisted of peripheral blood mononuclear cells (PBMCs), obtained at new diagnosis, from a patient treated with antithyroid drugs. All receptors come from a woman aged 25 to 39 with Graves disease. Each CDR3 is given with its conserved first and last residue. The order of the fields is D gene, clone size, V gene, J gene, CDR3 protein. D genes are given only for firm matches. Rows may omit the clone size; those that give it use once, few, many or a size class.

d_call: -; clone_size: few; v_call: TRBV29-1; j_call: TRBJ1-5; cdr3_aa: CSVVGDLGQPQHF
d_call: TRBD1; clone_size: many; v_call: TRBV7-9; j_call: TRBJ1-1; cdr3_aa: CATPIGQGAFSTEAFF
d_call: -; clone_size: many; v_call: TRBV28; j_call: TRBJ1-1; cdr3_aa: CASPPGNLNTEAFF
d_call: -; clone_size: many; v_call: TRBV24-1; j_call: TRBJ1-2; cdr3_aa: CATSDVGGYGYTF
d_call: -; clone_size: many; v_call: TRBV6-1; j_call: TRBJ1-6; cdr3_aa: CASTQLGENSPLHF
d_call: TRBD1; clone_size: many; v_call: TRBV6-1; j_call: TRBJ2-7; cdr3_aa: CASSEGGQIYEQYF
d_call: -; clone_size: many; v_call: TRBV19; j_call: TRBJ2-5; cdr3_aa: CASSITLGLPPETQYF
d_call: -; clone_size: many; v_call: TRBV24-1; j_call: TRBJ1-1; cdr3_aa: CATSERDGHEAFF
d_call: TRBD1; clone_size: once; v_call: TRBV13; j_call: TRBJ1-5; cdr3_aa: CASSPGPGTGTGQPQHF
d_call: TRBD1; clone_size: -; v_call: TRBV5-1; j_call: TRBJ1-1; cdr3_aa: CASSSGQVTGTPNTEAFF
d_call: TRBD1; clone_size: many; v_call: TRBV20-1; j_call: TRBJ1-5; cdr3_aa: CSARDRQTYQPQHF
d_call: TRBD1; clone_size: once; v_call: TRBV7-2; j_call: TRBJ1-4; cdr3_aa: CARSFRQGGNEKLFF
d_call: -; clone_size: many; v_call: TRBV9; j_call: TRBJ1-1; cdr3_aa: CASSQPGYRDTEAFF
d_call: TRBD1; clone_size: -; v_call: TRBV4-1; j_call: TRBJ2-3; cdr3_aa: CASSPQVYRGGTDTQYF
d_call: -; clone_size: many; v_call: TRBV2; j_call: TRBJ2-7; cdr3_aa: CASDSSSYEQYF
d_call: TRBD2; clone_size: many; v_call: TRBV6-5; j_call: TRBJ2-7; cdr3_aa: CASSYTPAGGSYEQYF
d_call: -; clone_size: many; v_call: TRBV7-8; j_call: TRBJ2-6; cdr3_aa: CASSPEARAGANVLTF
d_call: -; clone_size: many; v_call: TRBV6-2/TRBV6-3; j_call: TRBJ2-1; cdr3_aa: CASSEWETSSYNEQFF
d_call: -; clone_size: many; v_call: TRBV6-1; j_call: TRBJ2-3; cdr3_aa: CASGQLGIWSDTQYF
d_call: -; clone_size: once; v_call: TRBV27; j_call: TRBJ2-5; cdr3_aa: CASSVGRGETQYF
d_call: TRBD1; clone_size: few; v_call: TRBV3-1; j_call: TRBJ1-3; cdr3_aa: CASSQHPWRRDSSGNTIYF
d_call: TRBD1; clone_size: -; v_call: TRBV19; j_call: TRBJ1-1; cdr3_aa: CASKHDRGMNTEAFF
d_call: -; clone_size: many; v_call: TRBV10-3; j_call: TRBJ1-1; cdr3_aa: CATLSLSDRNTEAFF
d_call: -; clone_size: many; v_call: TRBV6-5; j_call: TRBJ1-2; cdr3_aa: CASSSKGDNYGYTF
d_call: TRBD2; clone_size: many; v_call: TRBV7-9; j_call: TRBJ2-3; cdr3_aa: CASSSGLAGVKDTQYF
d_call: TRBD1; clone_size: many; v_call: TRBV2; j_call: TRBJ2-5; cdr3_aa: CASSGQGRLRAETQYF
d_call: -; clone_size: -; v_call: TRBV14; j_call: TRBJ1-5; cdr3_aa: CASSQVAGTNQPQHF
d_call: -; clone_size: many; v_call: TRBV5-1; j_call: TRBJ1-1; cdr3_aa: CASSLSRGIMNTEAFF
d_call: -; clone_size: many; v_call: TRBV14; j_call: TRBJ2-7; cdr3_aa: CASSLAHRPYEQYF
d_call: -; clone_size: many; v_call: TRBV28; j_call: TRBJ1-6; cdr3_aa: CASSLSLSSYNSPLHF
d_call: -; clone_size: many; v_call: TRBV24-1; j_call: TRBJ2-1; cdr3_aa: CATGTHSYNEQFF
d_call: -; clone_size: many; v_call: TRBV2; j_call: TRBJ2-1; cdr3_aa: CASTRVREQFF
d_call: -; clone_size: -; v_call: TRBV19; j_call: TRBJ2-5; cdr3_aa: CASSPRGSETQYF
d_call: -; clone_size: many; v_call: TRBV5-1; j_call: TRBJ2-7; cdr3_aa: CASSLVANSYEQYF
d_call: -; clone_size: many; v_call: TRBV2; j_call: TRBJ1-5; cdr3_aa: CASSESTEVQPQHF
d_call: -; clone_size: many; v_call: TRBV3-1; j_call: TRBJ2-5; cdr3_aa: CASSPGIGTQYF
d_call: TRBD2; clone_size: few; v_call: TRBV18; j_call: TRBJ2-2; cdr3_aa: CASSPPGLAGNTGELFF
d_call: -; clone_size: many; v_call: TRBV3-1; j_call: TRBJ1-2; cdr3_aa: CASSQLSGYTF
d_call: TRBD1; clone_size: -; v_call: TRBV4-1; j_call: TRBJ1-1; cdr3_aa: CASSQGDRPTEAFF
d_call: TRBD2; clone_size: many; v_call: TRBV20-1; j_call: TRBJ2-1; cdr3_aa: CSATTSSYNEQFF
d_call: -; clone_size: many; v_call: TRBV7-9; j_call: TRBJ1-1; cdr3_aa: CASSFSSGRARFGRHYTEAFF
d_call: -; clone_size: many; v_call: TRBV25-1; j_call: TRBJ2-2; cdr3_aa: CASTLTGETGELFF
d_call: TRBD1; clone_size: many; v_call: TRBV28; j_call: TRBJ2-1; cdr3_aa: CASSPQGQGLNNEQFF
d_call: -; clone_size: many; v_call: TRBV30; j_call: TRBJ1-6; cdr3_aa: CAWSVVGLNSPLHF
d_call: TRBD2; clone_size: many; v_call: TRBV3-1; j_call: TRBJ2-5; cdr3_aa: CASSSSGGTETQYF
d_call: TRBD1; clone_size: many; v_call: TRBV12-3/TRBV12-4; j_call: TRBJ1-4; cdr3_aa: CASRPAGTGSEKLFF
d_call: -; clone_size: -; v_call: TRBV28; j_call: TRBJ2-1; cdr3_aa: CASCETRPYNEQFF
d_call: TRBD2; clone_size: -; v_call: TRBV6-1; j_call: TRBJ2-1; cdr3_aa: CASRTPGTSGINEQFF
d_call: TRBD1; clone_size: few; v_call: TRBV20-1; j_call: TRBJ2-7; cdr3_aa: CSANGDRSYEQYF
d_call: -; clone_size: -; v_call: TRBV6-2/TRBV6-3; j_call: TRBJ2-7; cdr3_aa: CASTLSGGYEQYF
d_call: -; clone_size: many; v_call: TRBV11-2; j_call: TRBJ2-4; cdr3_aa: CASSFGEAVGIQYF
d_call: TRBD1; clone_size: many; v_call: TRBV20-1; j_call: TRBJ1-1; cdr3_aa: CSAIPGTVNTEAFF
d_call: -; clone_size: once; v_call: TRBV7-2; j_call: TRBJ1-2; cdr3_aa: CASSQQGGGNYGYTF
d_call: -; clone_size: few; v_call: TRBV10-3; j_call: TRBJ2-1; cdr3_aa: CAISESWGPTNEQFF
d_call: -; clone_size: many; v_call: TRBV12-3/TRBV12-4; j_call: TRBJ2-7; cdr3_aa: CASSFVQGINSYEQYF
d_call: -; clone_size: many; v_call: TRBV24-1; j_call: TRBJ2-7; cdr3_aa: CATSDPRTSSYEQYF
d_call: -; clone_size: many; v_call: TRBV5-5; j_call: TRBJ2-2; cdr3_aa: CASSLADSRNTGELFF
d_call: -; clone_size: -; v_call: TRBV11-2; j_call: TRBJ2-5; cdr3_aa: CASSLDWGRETQYF
d_call: -; clone_size: few; v_call: TRBV6-2/TRBV6-3; j_call: TRBJ2-3; cdr3_aa: CASTTGKGTDTQYF